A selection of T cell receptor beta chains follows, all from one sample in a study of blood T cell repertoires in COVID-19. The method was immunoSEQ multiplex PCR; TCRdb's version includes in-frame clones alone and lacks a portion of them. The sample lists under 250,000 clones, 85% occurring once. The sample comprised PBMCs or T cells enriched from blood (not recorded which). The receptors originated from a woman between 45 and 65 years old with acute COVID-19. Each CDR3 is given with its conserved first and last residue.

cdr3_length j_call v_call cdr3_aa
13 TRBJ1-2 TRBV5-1 CASSLGQSYGYTF
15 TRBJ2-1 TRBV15 CATSRGTSGNNEQFF
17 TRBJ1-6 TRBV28 CASRIQGGLSYNSPLHF
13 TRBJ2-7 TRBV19 CASSIGIRDEQYF
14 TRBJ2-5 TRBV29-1 CSVDIAGQGETQYF
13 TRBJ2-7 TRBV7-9 CASSLAGTYEQYF
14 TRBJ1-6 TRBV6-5 CASGANPHNSPLHF
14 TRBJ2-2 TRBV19 CASRRTGDTGELFF
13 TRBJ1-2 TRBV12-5 CASGLRETYGYTF
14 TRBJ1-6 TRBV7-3 CASSSSGVGSPLHF
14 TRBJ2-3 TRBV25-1 CASSEPGGANTQYF
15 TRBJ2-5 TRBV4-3 CASSQDGGARETQYF
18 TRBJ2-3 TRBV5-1 CASSLVGNSGGGTDTQYF
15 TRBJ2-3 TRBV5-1 CASSSGQPSADTQYF
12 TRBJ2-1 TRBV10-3 CAISDQYNEQFF
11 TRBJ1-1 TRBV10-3 CAIRLGVYAFF
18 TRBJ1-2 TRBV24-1 CATSDLGTGQWVNYGYTF
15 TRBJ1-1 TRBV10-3 CAISGGGGMNTEAFF
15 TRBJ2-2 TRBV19 CASSIGGLNTGELFF
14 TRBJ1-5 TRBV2 CASGGTGGNQPQHF
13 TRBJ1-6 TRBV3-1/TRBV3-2 CASRATENSPLHF
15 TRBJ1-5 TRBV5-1 CASSLGGSSNQPQHF
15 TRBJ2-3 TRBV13 CASSFGQGGTDTQYF
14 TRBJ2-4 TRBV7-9 CASSFPGRGNIQYF
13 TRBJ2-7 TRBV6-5 CASSSDPAGEQYF
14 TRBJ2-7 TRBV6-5 CASRRTGVPYEQYF
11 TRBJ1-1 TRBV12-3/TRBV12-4 CASSFLGEAFF
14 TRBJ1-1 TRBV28 CASQQGAGNTEAFF
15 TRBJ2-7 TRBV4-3 CASSQDLGARYEQYF
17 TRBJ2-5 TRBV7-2 CASSLSAATTRGETQYF
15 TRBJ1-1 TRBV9 CASSSTLSGAAEAFF
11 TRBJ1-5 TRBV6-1 CASSERQPQHF
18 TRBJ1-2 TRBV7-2 CASSSTGFPSFPNYGYTF
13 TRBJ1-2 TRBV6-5 CASRSQGGLRKTF
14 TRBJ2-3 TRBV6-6 CASSGGDNTDTQYF
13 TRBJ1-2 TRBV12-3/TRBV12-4 CATSGGILYGYTF